This T cell receptor beta chain was sequenced in a study of response to subunit inactivated influenza vaccine. Study results and limitations: Authors suggested few new T cells are recruited by each seasonal influenza vaccination.

This clonotype appeared many times. Antigen: not known. Using its own MiXCR run on the RT-PCR reads, TCRdb lists one record per CDR3 protein. Among around 760,000 distinct CDR3 sequences listed, approximately 15% were seen once. Germline V CDR1 and CDR2: MNHEY, SVGAGI. This CDR3 has 13 residues. V shed 0 bases and J shed 8 bases, with 7 bases lying between them. The chain links TRBV6-5 to TRBJ1-4; D gene uncertain. The sequencing here drew on PBMCs from blood, taken 14 days before vaccination. This receptor was identified in a man aged 45-65 years who received an inactivated influenza vaccine. The CDR3 here is CASSYSLEEKLFF. The CDR3 coding sequence is TGTGCCAGCAGTTACTCCCTGGAGGAAAAACTGTTTTTT.